This T cell receptor beta chain emerged from a study of blood T cell repertoires in COVID-19. Study information: Acute and convalescent COVID-19 specimens originated in the United States, Italy and Spain. PBMCs, B-cell-depleted T cells, or T cells were the source of the cDNA or gDNA that made up the material.

From germline, CDR1 is SQVTM and CDR2 ANQGSEA. V shed 8 bases, J shed 0 bases, and the junction held 9 bases outside the gene matches. The CDR3 spans 17 residues. As handled by the study authors: Nucleated cell counts were estimated from reference gene primer amplification. Measured with immunoSEQ multiplex PCR; TCRdb has only the in-frame clones, and not every one. The DNA gave D and trimming, while V, J and clone size come from that table. The data show over 200,000 clones, 92% seen once. This chain uses TRBV29-1 with TRBJ2-2; 13 bases are shared with TRBD2. This sequence was found in a man between 60 and 70 years old with COVID-19, enrolled during active disease. Sequenced material: peripheral blood. This CDR3 is CSTSGTSGTSNTGELFF. The CDR3 DNA reads as TGCAGCACTTCCGGGACTAGCGGGACCTCGAACACCGGGGAGCTGTTTTTT.